The 15 T cell receptor beta chains below come from one sample, sequenced in a study of blood T cell repertoires in COVID-19. Sequenced by immunoSEQ multiplex PCR; TCRdb stores in-frame clones only, minus some. The sample yields almost 65,000 clones, roughly 88% seen once. What was sequenced was peripheral blood. Receptors originate from a woman aged 55-70 years with COVID-19, enrolled during active disease.

V gene TRBV27 combines with J gene TRBJ1-2; no clear D gene. This CDR3 is built from 14 residues. Deletions cut 5 bases from V and 4 bases from J, with 14 bases between. Per germline, CDR1 MNHEY and CDR2 SMNVEV (reference sequence). CDR3 in DNA: TGTGCCAGCAGTCCGACCGGAGTGGGCTATGGCTACACCTTC. It specifies CASSPTGVGYGYTF.

DNA of the CDR3: TGCAGCGTGGGGGGGGATACGCAGTATTTT. Encoded protein: CSVGGDTQYF. The rearrangement links TRBV29-1 to TRBJ2-3; 7 positions agree with TRBD2. The CDR3 is 10 residues long. The ends lost 6 bases at V and 6 bases at J; junction bases unmatched: 0. The germline V gene has CDR1 SQVTM and CDR2 ANQGSEA.

V is TRBV3-1 (or the pseudogene TRBV3-2) and J is TRBJ2-3; perhaps TRBD1 as D (5 bases). The CDR3 loop spans 15 amino acids. V shed 5 bases and J shed 2 bases, with 14 bases lying between them. CDR1 is LGHDT and CDR2 is YNNKEL in the germline V gene (reference sequence). In DNA, the CDR3 is TGTGCCAGCAGCAAAAGGCCAGGGAACACAGATACGCAGTATTTT. Protein sequence: CASSKRPGNTDTQYF.

The chain combines TRBV5-4 with TRBJ2-2, with TRBD1 identical over 7 bases. Losses at the gene ends were 1 base for V and 3 bases for J; bases not matched to a gene: 9. Germline loops: CDR1 SGHNT, CDR2 YYREEE (reference sequence). The CDR3 runs 17 residues. The CDR3 here is CASSLTRGGKDTGELFF. The CDR3 DNA is TGTGCCAGCAGCTTGACACGAGGGGGCAAGGACACCGGGGAGCTGTTTTTT.

This clone came up a few times. This chain links TRBV6-5 with TRBJ1-2; D remains ambiguous. The ends were cut back, 0 bases at V and 3 bases at J, with 8 bases in the middle. From germline, CDR1 is MNHEY and CDR2 SVGAGI. CDR3 length: 14 amino acids. CDR3 sequence: CASSYSSDYYGYTF. The DNA of the CDR3 is TGTGCCAGCAGTTACTCGAGTGACTACTATGGCTACACCTTC.

CDR3 DNA sequence: TGTGCCTGGAGTGTCGGGGGAAGCACAGATACGCAGTATTTT. It encodes CAWSVGGSTDTQYF. V and J are TRBV30 and TRBJ2-3, with D maybe TRBD2 (6 bases). The germline V gene has CDR1 GTSNPN and CDR2 SVGIG (reference sequence). The CDR3 sequence is 14 residues long. Trimming left V 0 bases short and J 0 bases short, with 7 bases between.

The gene calls are TRBV2 and TRBJ1-6; D might be TRBD1 (5 bases). The CDR3 loop spans 16 amino acids. The V gene's germline CDR1 is SNHLY and CDR2 FYNNEI. Between the trimmed V and J ends, which lost 2 bases and 2 bases, there was a span of 10 bases. The CDR3 here is CASSEPGETYNSPLHF. The CDR3 DNA reads as TGTGCCAGCAGTGAACCGGGGGAGACCTATAATTCACCCCTCCACTTT.

This rearrangement joins TRBV9 to TRBJ2-1; possible D gene TRBD2, 6 bases. The CDR3 covers 16 residues. Germline V gene data show CDR1 as SGDLS and CDR2 as YYNGEE. V shed 1 base and J shed 6 bases, with 17 bases lying between them. CDR3 residues: CASSVRNGGLVNEQFF. CDR3 DNA sequence: TGTGCCAGCAGCGTACGAAACGGAGGGCTGGTCAATGAGCAGTTCTTC.

This clone was observed a handful of times. This chain links TRBV7-9 with TRBJ2-7; D unclear. Trimming left V 2 bases short and J 2 bases short, with 13 bases between. Germline lookup yields CDR1 SEHNR and CDR2 FQNEAQ (reference sequence). CDR3 size: 15 residues. The CDR3 sequence is CASSLFPGVTYEQYF. For the CDR3, the DNA is TGTGCCAGCAGCTTATTTCCGGGTGTTACCTACGAGCAGTACTTC.

The chain carries TRBV28 and TRBJ1-6; a weak D match, TRBD1 (6 bases). The ends were cut back, 10 bases at V and 6 bases at J, with 13 bases in the middle. The germline V gene has CDR1 MDHEN and CDR2 SYDVKM. This CDR3 spans 13 amino acids. CDR3 sequence reads: CATGDILNSPLHF. The CDR3 bases are TGTGCCACCGGGGACATCCTTAATTCACCCCTCCACTTT. Complete variable domain (other parts from reference TRBV28 and TRBJ1-6): DVKVTQSSRYLVKRTGEKVFLECVQDMDHENMFWYRQDPGLGLRLIYFSYDVKMKEKGDIPEGYSVSREKKERFSLILESASTNQTSMYLCATGDILNSPLHFGNGTRLTVT.

This rearrangement joins TRBV10-3 to TRBJ2-2; a weak D match, TRBD2 (6 bases). This CDR3 has 13 amino acids. Trimming took off 4 bases at V and 3 bases at J, with 6 bases between the two ends. Germline values: CDR1 ENHRY, CDR2 SYGVKD. The CDR3 DNA follows: TGTGCCATCAGTGGGGGGGACACCGGGGAGCTGTTTTTT. As protein: CAISGGDTGELFF.

V usage is TRBV5-4 and J usage is TRBJ2-3; no definite D call. The CDR3 is made up of 15 amino acids. The V end lost 3 bases, the J end lost 1 base, and 12 bases lay between the germline ends. CDR1 is SGHNT, CDR2 YYREEE, per germline (reference sequence). The CDR3 sequence is CASSSDQRGTDTQYF. The CDR3 coding sequence is TGTGCCAGCAGCTCCGATCAACGGGGCACAGATACGCAGTATTTT.

This clone turned up a few times. This rearrangement joins TRBV14 to TRBJ2-7; D gene unclear. Germline-derived CDR1 and CDR2 are SGHDN and FVKESK. This CDR3 has 12 residues. V lost 2 bases and J lost 2, with 4 bases in between. CDR3 DNA: TGTGCCAGCAGCCAAAGCCCCTACGAGCAGTACTTC. It codes for CASSQSPYEQYF.

This chain uses TRBV6-2 or TRBV6-3 with TRBJ2-3; D is uncertain. This CDR3 has 15 residues. V lost 1 base and J 2 bases, leaving 10 bases between the germline ends. Germline CDR1 is MNHEY and CDR2 is SVGEGT. This CDR3 is CASSYFGLSTDTQYF. The CDR3 DNA is TGTGCCAGCAGTTACTTTGGCTTATCCACAGATACGCAGTATTTT.

The rearrangement uses TRBV15 and TRBJ2-1, with 10 positions matching TRBD1. Trimming at V came to 1 base and at J to 10 bases, leaving 7 bases not matched to a gene. This CDR3 is built from 15 residues. The germline V gene has CDR1 LNHNV and CDR2 YYDKDF (reference sequence). In nucleotides, the CDR3 is TGTGCCACCAGCAGAGGGGACAGGGGATTCCAAGAGCAGTTCTTC. Amino acids: CATSRGDRGFQEQFF.